This T cell receptor beta chain originates from a study of PD-L1 blockade in urothelial cancer. Looking at the study overall: Analyses were performed on blood at 3 weeks after treatment start (the second dose) and at 6 weeks.

Clones were sequenced by immunoSEQ multiplex PCR, and TCRdb holds only the in-frame ones, with some missing. The profile shows about 55,000 clones, more than 75% of them singletons. As for time point: pretreatment peripheral blood. Deletions cut 7 bases from V and 0 bases from J, with 18 bases between. The germline CDR1 and CDR2 sequences are SNHLY and FYNNEI. The CDR3 covers 16 residues. The genes are TRBV2 and TRBJ1-1; D gene ambiguous. Material: PBMCs, obtained around atezolizumab (anti-PD-L1) treatment. The clonotype originates from a man in his fifties or sixties with urothelial cancer. The CDR3 DNA reads TGTGCCAGCATGGCCGGGGTCTTTGTCTTGAACACTGAAGCTTTCTTT. It yields the protein CASMAGVFVLNTEAFF.